These 24 T cell receptor beta chains were sequenced from one sample in a study of monozygotic twins with inflammatory bowel disease. TCRdb reprocessed the 5' RACE reads, keeping one entry per CDR3 protein, no DNA. Its listing shows 80,000 or so distinct CDR3 sequences. Material for sequencing was blood. These receptors were collected from a human donor with ulcerative colitis or Crohn's disease, or a healthy co-twin of an affected twin (not recorded which).

V is TRBV12-3 or TRBV12-4 and J is TRBJ2-7; without DNA, the TCRdb call of TRBD2 cannot be checked. The CDR3 spans 15 residues. The CDR3 is CASRMSGGLAYEQYF.

This chain's CDR3 is CSVEDSPQGGVNEQFF. The chain recombines TRBV29-1 with TRBJ2-1; TCRdb returns TRBD1, unconfirmable since there is no DNA. This CDR3 has 16 amino acids. Germline CDR1 SQVTM, CDR2 ANQGSEA.

The rearrangement joins TRBV20-1 to TRBJ2-2; TCRdb gives TRBD1 as the D gene, but with no DNA this cannot be confirmed. Germline V gene lookup returns CDR1 DFQATT and CDR2 SNEGSKA (reference sequence). The CDR3 totals 16 residues. CDR3 region: CSARPHRGLRTGELFF.

The chain combines TRBV7-9 with TRBJ1-2; the TCRdb call, TRBD1, lacks DNA for checking. The CDR3 extends over 12 amino acids. Germline V CDR1 and CDR2: SEHNR, FQNEAQ (reference sequence). The CDR3 here is CASSFRGYGYTF.

The chain employs TRBV15 and TRBJ1-4; TCRdb calls TRBD1, which cannot be checked without DNA. The germline gives CDR1 LNHNV, CDR2 YYDKDF (reference sequence). CDR3 length: 16 residues. Here the CDR3 reads CATSYLRGTGNEKLFF.

The rearrangement links TRBV9 to TRBJ1-2. Per germline, CDR1 SGDLS and CDR2 YYNGEE. The CDR3 is 15 amino acids. CDR3 amino acids: CASSVGLTTNYGYTF.

The chain links TRBV29-1 to TRBJ2-3; no DNA is available, so the TRBD2 call from TCRdb remains unchecked. CDR1 is SQVTM and CDR2 is ANQGSEA in the germline V gene. There are 13 residues in the CDR3. The chain's CDR3 is CSGNGGSSDTQYF.

The chain is built from TRBV27 and TRBJ2-3. This CDR3 region has 13 residues. Looked up from germline, CDR1 is MNHEY and CDR2 is SMNVEV (reference sequence). This chain's CDR3 is CASRLGNTDTKYF.

The V gene is TRBV7-2, the J gene TRBJ2-7; TCRdb calls TRBD1, which cannot be checked without DNA. CDR3 size: 15 residues. CDR1 and CDR2 (germline): SGHTA, FQGNSA. CDR3 protein: CASSSTVLGGNEQYF.

V gene TRBV7-2 combines with J gene TRBJ2-1; the TRBD2 assignment by TCRdb is unverifiable without DNA. The CDR3 extends over 15 amino acids. CDR1 SGHTA and CDR2 FQGNSA come from the germline V gene. This CDR3 reads CASSLARLAGGEQFF. The variable domain in full, completed from reference TRBV7-2 and TRBJ2-1, reads GAGVSQSPSNKVTEKGKDVELRCDPISGHTALYWYRQSLGQGLEFLIYFQGNSAPDKSGLPSDRFSAERTGGSVSTLTIQRTQQEDSAVYLCASSLARLAGGEQFFGPGTRLTVL.

The chain carries TRBV10-3 and TRBJ2-5; TCRdb's D call of TRBD2 is untestable without DNA. Germline CDR1 is ENHRY and CDR2 is SYGVKD. The CDR3 consists of 14 residues. The CDR3 sequence is CAIRPAGEQETQYF.

The chain links TRBV29-1 to TRBJ1-2; TCRdb gives TRBD1 as the D gene, but with no DNA this cannot be confirmed. The germline CDR1 and CDR2 sequences are SQVTM and ANQGSEA. The CDR3 is 16 residues long. The CDR3: CSVERGGRGTSYGYTF.

J is TRBJ1-1 and V is TRBV10-2; TCRdb's D call, TRBD1, is unchecked because there is no DNA. The germline CDR1 and CDR2 sequences are WSHSY and SAAADI. The CDR3 covers 15 residues. CDR3 amino acids: CASRDAGTGRTEAFF.

This chain joins TRBV12-3 or TRBV12-4 and TRBJ2-3. This CDR3 has 13 amino acids. CDR3 in amino acids: CASSFGTTDTQYF.

The J gene is TRBJ1-1, the V gene TRBV20-1. The CDR3 is 13 residues long. Germline V gene sequence: CDR1 DFQATT, CDR2 SNEGSKA (reference sequence). CDR3 sequence: CSAREFGNTEAFF.

The CDR3 here is CASSPPTGRDTEAFF. The genes are TRBV18 and TRBJ1-1. The CDR3 contains 15 residues. CDR1 and CDR2 (germline): KGHSH, LQKENI.

This chain joins TRBV5-4 and TRBJ1-4; checking the TCRdb D call of TRBD1 is not possible without DNA. Germline CDR1 reads SGHNT; CDR2 reads YYREEE (reference sequence). CDR3 size: 18 residues. CDR3 sequence reads: CASSLWGDRGATNEKLFF.

The chain joins TRBV5-1 to TRBJ2-7; TCRdb gives TRBD1 as the D gene, but with no DNA this cannot be confirmed. The germline V gene encodes CDR1 SGHRS and CDR2 YFSETQ. The CDR3 spans 16 residues. The CDR3 is CASSLVRTASSYEQYF.

V usage is TRBV29-1 and J usage is TRBJ2-7; the TRBD2 assignment by TCRdb is unverifiable without DNA. The germline CDR1 and CDR2 sequences are SQVTM and ANQGSEA. The CDR3 contains 14 residues. The CDR3 protein is CSVATPGLIYEQYF.

This chain connects TRBV21-1 to TRBJ2-7; TCRdb designates TRBD1, a call that cannot be tested without DNA. TRBV21-1 is given as a pseudogene. This CDR3 spans 12 amino acids. Here the CDR3 reads CASSLRGSEQYF.

The chain links TRBV11-2 to TRBJ2-5; TCRdb names TRBD1, which stays unverified in the absence of DNA. Per the germline V gene, CDR1 is SGHAT and CDR2 is FQNNGV. This CDR3 spans 11 amino acids. The chain's CDR3 is CASSSQGTQYF.

The chain joins TRBV20-1 to TRBJ2-1; the TRBD1 assignment by TCRdb is unverifiable without DNA. Germline V gene lookup returns CDR1 DFQATT and CDR2 SNEGSKA (reference sequence). The CDR3 runs to 15 residues. Here the CDR3 reads CSASPPGLGYNEQFF.

The rearrangement uses TRBV6-1 and TRBJ2-7. This CDR3 has 16 residues. Germline V gene sequence: CDR1 MNHNS, CDR2 SASEGT. CDR3 in amino acids: CASSEARGRSSYEQYF.

The rearrangement links TRBV20-1 to TRBJ2-5; absent DNA, TCRdb's TRBD1 call cannot be checked. Germline V lookup: CDR1 DFQATT, CDR2 SNEGSKA (reference sequence). The CDR3 sequence is 14 residues long. The CDR3 loop is CSVSAGTYQETQYF.